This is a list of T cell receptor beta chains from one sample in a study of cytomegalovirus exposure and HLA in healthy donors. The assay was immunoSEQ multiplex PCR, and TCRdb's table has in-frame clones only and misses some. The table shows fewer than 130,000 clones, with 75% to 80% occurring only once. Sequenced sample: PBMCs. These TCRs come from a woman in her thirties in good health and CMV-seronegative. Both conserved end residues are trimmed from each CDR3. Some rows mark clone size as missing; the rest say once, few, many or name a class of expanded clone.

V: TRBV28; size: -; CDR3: ASSPLIRQANEKLF
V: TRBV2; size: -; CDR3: ASSVGLAGVGTDTQY
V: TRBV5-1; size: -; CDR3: ASSFGTESYEQY
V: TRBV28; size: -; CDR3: ASRSSLPRDSNYGYT
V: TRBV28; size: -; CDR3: ASSFPGFGTNYGYT
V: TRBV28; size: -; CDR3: ASSLLGTHRGEKLF
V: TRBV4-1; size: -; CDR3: ASSQVGGGFNYGYT
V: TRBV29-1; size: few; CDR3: SVRDRRPTGELF
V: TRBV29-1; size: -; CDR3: SGGQADNEQF
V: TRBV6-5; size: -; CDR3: ASTTSGRANEQF
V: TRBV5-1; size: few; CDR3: ASSLWTLAGDYNEQF
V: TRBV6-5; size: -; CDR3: ASSTPRGEAEAF
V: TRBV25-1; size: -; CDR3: ASTWGSGRNNEQF
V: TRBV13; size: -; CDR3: ASSPAGEYGNTIY
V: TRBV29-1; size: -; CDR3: SVVGGLPNNEQF
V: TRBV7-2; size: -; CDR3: ASSSPGIGNQPQH
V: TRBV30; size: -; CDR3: AWTRGTGELF
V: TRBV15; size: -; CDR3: ATSRGSGGYEQY
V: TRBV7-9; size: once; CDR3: ASSLRQGGASYNEQF
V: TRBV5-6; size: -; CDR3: ASSFGSYEQY
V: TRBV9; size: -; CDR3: ASSVATGGREQY
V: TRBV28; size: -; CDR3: ASSLFASGANEQF
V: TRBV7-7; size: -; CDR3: ASSSGGQGTEQY
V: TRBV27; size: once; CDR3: ASRLAGPYNEQF
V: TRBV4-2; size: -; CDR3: ASSQLAGVTGELF
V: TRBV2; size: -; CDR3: ASRASLAGFGEQY